These 27 T cell receptor beta chains share one sample of origin, sequenced in a study of human T cells and chemical hapten exposure. TCRdb recomputed calls from the RACE reads with MiXCR, one row per CDR3 protein. Altogether roughly 200,000 distinct CDR3 sequences are present, 24% being singletons, with the ten largest covering over 2%. Sample time point: patch test 3, about 24 weeks after DPC sensitization. Sample treatment: therapeutic diphenylcyclopropenone sensitization with weekly scalp DPC. The sample in question was whole blood, obtained in connection with sensitization to the hapten diphenylcyclopropenone (DPC). Receptors were obtained from a woman in her thirties or forties with alopecia areata. Some clones in this sample may be carry-over from other donors' samples.

The table lists this clonotype with many counts. CDR3 nucleotide sequence: TGTGCCAGCAGTTACTCGAGACCTAATGAAAAACTGTTTTTT. Amino acid sequence: CASSYSRPNEKLFF. This chain connects TRBV6-5 to TRBJ1-4; D remains ambiguous. V gave up 0 bases and J gave up 3 bases, with 5 bases separating them. CDR1 and CDR2 from the germline V gene are MNHEY and SVGAGI. This CDR3 contains 14 residues.

This sequence joins TRBV10-3 and TRBJ2-3, with 14 bases lining up with TRBD2. The junction had 4 bases not matched to a gene; V was cut back by 4 bases and J by 4 bases. Germline CDR1 and CDR2: ENHRY and SYGVKD. The CDR3 length is 16 residues. The CDR3 protein is CAISARTSGRPDTQYF. CDR3 nucleotide sequence: TGTGCCATCAGTGCCCGGACTAGCGGGAGGCCAGATACGCAGTATTTT.

The chain has TRBV29-1 and TRBJ2-3; D is possibly TRBD1 (5 bases). CDR1 and CDR2 from the germline V gene are SQVTM and ANQGSEA. The CDR3 loop spans 16 amino acids. Trimming pared 6 bases from V and 0 bases from J, leaving 19 bases between. CDR3 DNA: TGCAGCGTGAGCCCTTTTGGGGCAGCTAGCACAGATACGCAGTATTTT. Translated, it gives CSVSPFGAASTDTQYF.

The sample holds a few counts of this clonotype. V gene TRBV6-6 combines with J gene TRBJ2-7; a possible D gene is TRBD2 (7 bases). The CDR3 spans 16 residues. In germline, CDR1 is MNHNY, CDR2 SVGAGI (reference sequence). Between the trimmed V and J ends, which lost 0 bases and 3 bases, there was a span of 15 bases. This CDR3 reads CASSYSFQGRVYEQYF. CDR3 DNA: TGTGCCAGCAGTTACTCGTTTCAGGGGAGGGTCTACGAGCAGTACTTC.

This clonotype appeared a few times. The chain carries TRBV29-1 and TRBJ2-7; 11 bases match TRBD2. The ends lost 6 bases at V and 2 bases at J; junction bases unmatched: 9. Germline V gene sequence: CDR1 SQVTM, CDR2 ANQGSEA. This CDR3 is built from 15 residues. CDR3 region: CSVTTLAGGPYEQYF. As DNA, the CDR3 is TGCAGCGTCACCACGCTAGCGGGAGGCCCCTACGAGCAGTACTTC.

The table lists this clonotype with a few counts. The chain recombines TRBV6-5 with TRBJ2-1; 9 bases agree with TRBD2. V lost 5 bases and J lost 12; bases outside the gene matches: 8. Germline V gene data show CDR1 as MNHEY and CDR2 as SVGAGI. This CDR3 has 13 residues. The CDR3 here is CASSTGLAGTQFF. Written as DNA, the CDR3 is TGTGCCAGCAGTACTGGTCTAGCGGGAACGCAGTTCTTC.

The chain employs TRBV7-2 and TRBJ2-5; unclear D gene. Germline CDR1 SGHTA, CDR2 FQGNSA. V was cut by 5 bases and J by 2 bases, with 6 bases left in between. The CDR3 runs to 12 residues. DNA of the CDR3: TGTGCCAGCAGCCAAAATCAAGAGACCCAGTACTTC. Translated: CASSQNQETQYF.

This rearrangement joins TRBV20-1 to TRBJ1-2; 7 bases fit TRBD1. Losses at the gene ends were 1 base for V and 0 bases for J; bases not matched to a gene: 11. There are 17 residues in the CDR3. Germline CDR1 and CDR2: DFQATT and SNEGSKA (reference sequence). CDR3 region: CSARVERRQGANYGYTF. The CDR3 DNA reads as TGCAGTGCTAGAGTCGAGCGCCGCCAGGGGGCTAACTATGGCTACACCTTC.

This clonotype has just a few counts. The chain employs TRBV5-4 and TRBJ2-7; D not resolved. V was cut by 1 base and J by 6 bases, with 14 bases left in between. CDR3 length: 14 amino acids. The germline CDR1 and CDR2 sequences are SGHNT and YYREEE (reference sequence). The DNA for the CDR3 is TGTGCCAGCAGCTTGATTTCGGAGTTTTCCGAGCAGTACTTC. Its protein product is CASSLISEFSEQYF.

This clonotype showed up many times. V and J are TRBV7-9 and TRBJ1-1; the D gene is possibly TRBD1 (5 bases). Germline assignment: CDR1 SEHNR and CDR2 FQNEAQ (reference sequence). Trimming pared 6 bases from V and 4 bases from J, leaving 12 bases between. This CDR3 has 13 amino acids. The CDR3 region is CASRAGGGTEAFF. CDR3 DNA: TGTGCCAGCAGGGCGGGCGGGGGCACTGAAGCTTTCTTT.

The CDR3: CASSPRQGKNTGELFF. The CDR3 coding sequence is TGTGCCAGCAGTCCGAGACAGGGAAAAAACACCGGGGAGCTGTTTTTT. This rearrangement joins TRBV6-5 to TRBJ2-2; 7 bases align to TRBD1. CDR1 and CDR2 (germline): MNHEY, SVGAGI. The CDR3 runs 16 residues. V lost 5 bases and J lost 2; bases outside the gene matches: 8.

The CDR3 spells CSVYDGRGNEQFF. The CDR3, as DNA: TGCAGTGTGTACGACGGGAGGGGGAATGAGCAGTTCTTC. The chain joins TRBV20-1 to TRBJ2-1, with TRBD2 identical over 8 bases. V shed 7 bases and J 7 bases; nucleotides not matched to a gene: 9. Germline loops: CDR1 DFQATT, CDR2 SNEGSKA (reference sequence). The CDR3 is made up of 13 amino acids.

This clonotype has a handful of counts. This sequence joins TRBV6-5 and TRBJ1-6, with D unclear. Germline V gene data show CDR1 as MNHEY and CDR2 as SVGAGI. The V gene lost 0 bases and the J gene lost 4 bases, with 7 bases spanning the gap. The CDR3 contains 15 residues. CDR3 sequence: CASSYSNGYNSPLHF. The CDR3 bases are TGTGCCAGCAGTTACTCGAACGGTTATAATTCACCCCTCCACTTT.

This chain joins TRBV20-1 and TRBJ2-1; 16 bases match TRBD2. The V and J ends lost 8 bases and 7 bases, in that order; junction bases with no gene match: 14. This CDR3 region has 17 residues. Germline V gene data show CDR1 as DFQATT and CDR2 as SNEGSKA (reference sequence). The chain's CDR3 is CSPRTGTSGRAGNEQFF. The CDR3 DNA reads as TGCAGTCCACGAACCGGGACTAGCGGGAGGGCAGGTAATGAGCAGTTCTTC.

CDR3 sequence reads: CSARDGRQGVSPLHF. CDR3 in DNA: TGCAGTGCTAGAGATGGGCGGCAGGGGGTTTCACCCCTCCACTTT. The chain employs TRBV20-1 and TRBJ1-6; 7 positions match TRBD1. Trimming removed 0 bases from V and 9 bases from J; junction bases left unmatched: 8. Germline CDR1 is DFQATT and CDR2 is SNEGSKA (reference sequence). This CDR3 has 15 amino acids.

J is TRBJ2-5 and V is TRBV28; D unresolved. The length of the CDR3 is 15 residues. Germline CDR1 is MDHEN and CDR2 is SYDVKM. V dropped 5 bases and J dropped 2 bases, with 15 bases sitting between them. CDR3 nucleotide sequence: TGTGCCAGCAGTATAGGCGGAAACACACAAGAGACCCAGTACTTC. This sequence encodes CASSIGGNTQETQYF.

The CDR3 coding sequence is TGTGCCAGCAGACTGCAGGGGGCCGGCTTTATGTACACTGAAGCTTTCTTT. It specifies CASRLQGAGFMYTEAFF. This chain links TRBV11-2 with TRBJ1-1; TRBD1 matches at 8 bases. CDR3 size: 17 residues. J gave up 3 bases and V 6 bases, and 15 bases lay outside the gene matches. The V gene's germline CDR1 is SGHAT and CDR2 FQNNGV.

This clonotype was picked up a small number of times. The rearrangement uses TRBV4-1 and TRBJ2-1, with a possible D match to TRBD2 (6 bases). V dropped 4 bases and J dropped 9 bases, with 19 bases sitting between them. CDR1 and CDR2 (germline): MGHRA, YSYEKL. This CDR3 comprises 15 residues. CDR3 DNA sequence: TGCGCCAGCAGCCGCCAGGAGGGGAGTCGGAGTGAGCAGTTCTTC. It encodes CASSRQEGSRSEQFF.

This clonotype has a count of ten or more. The chain employs TRBV28 and TRBJ2-1, with D maybe TRBD2 (6 bases). Deletions cut 6 bases from V and 4 bases from J, with 7 bases between. The CDR3 loop spans 12 amino acids. Germline loops: CDR1 MDHEN, CDR2 SYDVKM. DNA for the CDR3: TGTGCCAGCAGGGAGGGTTACAATGAGCAGTTCTTC. Translated, it gives CASREGYNEQFF.

V and J are TRBV10-3 and TRBJ2-5; possibly TRBD2 for D (5 bases). Trimming left V 5 bases short and J 2 bases short, with 15 bases between. Germline V lookup: CDR1 ENHRY, CDR2 SYGVKD. This CDR3 region has 15 residues. DNA for the CDR3: TGTGCCATCAGTAGCACGGGTCTAGCACAAGAGACCCAGTACTTC. Its protein is CAISSTGLAQETQYF.

The chain links TRBV20-1 to TRBJ2-1, with 9 bases matching TRBD2. The CDR3 has 14 residues. Germline loops: CDR1 DFQATT, CDR2 SNEGSKA (reference sequence). V shed 0 bases, J shed 9 bases, and the junction held 6 bases outside the gene matches. In DNA, the CDR3 is TGCAGTGCTAGAGATGGCGGGAGGGCCCCTGAGCAGTTCTTC. This gives the protein CSARDGGRAPEQFF.

This clonotype was picked up a small number of times. The V gene is TRBV6-2 or TRBV6-3, the J gene TRBJ2-5; 8 nucleotides align to TRBD1. V lost 8 bases and J lost 5; bases outside the gene matches: 13. The CDR3 extends over 15 amino acids. Germline loops: CDR1 MNHEY, CDR2 SVGEGT. CDR3 loop: CASRRSQGAWETQYF. The CDR3 bases are TGTGCCAGCCGTCGTTCCCAGGGGGCCTGGGAGACCCAGTACTTC.

This clonotype was picked up many times. The V and J genes are TRBV24-1 and TRBJ2-6; a weak D match, TRBD2 (6 bases). Germline-derived CDR1 and CDR2 are KGHDR and SFDVKD. This CDR3 spans 13 amino acids. V gave up 11 bases and J gave up 1 base, with 8 bases separating them. CDR3 region: CAIGSSGANVLTF. The CDR3 bases are TGTGCCATCGGGAGTTCTGGGGCCAACGTCCTGACTTTC.

This clonotype was counted a few times. This chain connects TRBV27 to TRBJ2-5; 7 bases line up with TRBD2. CDR3 length equals 12 residues. V trimming: 6 bases; J trimming: 6 bases; junction bases outside the gene matches: 4. The germline V gene encodes CDR1 MNHEY and CDR2 SMNVEV (reference sequence). The CDR3, as DNA: TGTGCCAGCAGGGGGGGGTTGCAGACCCAGTACTTC. Protein sequence: CASRGGLQTQYF.

Details on this clonotype: Germline and junction disagree at one end, which may indicate a read error. The chain carries TRBV7-7 and TRBJ2-5; 12 bases line up with TRBD2. Looked up from germline, CDR1 is SSHAT and CDR2 is FNYEAQ (reference sequence). This CDR3 contains 15 residues. CDR3 loop: CASRPGLAGFETQYF. The CDR3 bases are TGTGCTAGCAGACCCGGACTAGCGGGGTTTGAGACCCAGTACTTC.

This clonotype was found a few times. The gene calls are TRBV28 and TRBJ2-5; a weak D match, TRBD1 (6 bases). The CDR3 has 16 amino acids. Germline lookup yields CDR1 MDHEN and CDR2 SYDVKM. With 4 bases removed from V and 4 bases from J, the gap between germline ends came to 19 bases. CDR3 in amino acids: CASSSPVWGRRETQYF. The DNA for the CDR3 is TGTGCCAGCAGTTCCCCTGTCTGGGGGCGGCGAGAGACCCAGTACTTC.

The V and J genes are TRBV29-1 and TRBJ1-4, with 7 bases that match TRBD1. Germline V lookup: CDR1 SQVTM, CDR2 ANQGSEA. This CDR3 has 16 amino acids. V lost 0 bases, J lost 1 base, and 5 bases stayed unmatched. Here the CDR3 DNA reads TGCAGCGTTGAAGATCTCCAGGGGGTAACTAATGAAAAACTGTTTTTT. Translation: CSVEDLQGVTNEKLFF.